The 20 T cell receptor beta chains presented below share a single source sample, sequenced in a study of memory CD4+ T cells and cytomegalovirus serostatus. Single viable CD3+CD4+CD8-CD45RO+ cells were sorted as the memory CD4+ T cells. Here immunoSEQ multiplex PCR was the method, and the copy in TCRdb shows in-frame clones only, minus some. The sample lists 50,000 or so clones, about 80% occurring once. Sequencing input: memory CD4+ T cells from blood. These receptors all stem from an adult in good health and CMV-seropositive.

The CDR3 sequence: CASSLMGLANTGELFF. CDR3 DNA: TGTGCCAGCAGTTTAATGGGACTAGCCAACACCGGGGAGCTGTTTTTT. This rearrangement joins TRBV27 to TRBJ2-2, with 9 bases identical to TRBD2. V dropped 2 bases and J dropped 2; count of bases not matched to a gene: 3. The germline V gene encodes CDR1 MNHEY and CDR2 SMNVEV (reference sequence). CDR3 length: 16 amino acids.

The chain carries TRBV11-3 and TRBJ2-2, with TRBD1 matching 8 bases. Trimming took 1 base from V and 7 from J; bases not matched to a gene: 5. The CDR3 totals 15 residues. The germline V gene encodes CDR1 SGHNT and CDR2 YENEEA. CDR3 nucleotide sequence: TGTGCCAGCAGCTTAGGGACAGGGTCTGTCGGGGAGCTGTTTTTT. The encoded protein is CASSLGTGSVGELFF.

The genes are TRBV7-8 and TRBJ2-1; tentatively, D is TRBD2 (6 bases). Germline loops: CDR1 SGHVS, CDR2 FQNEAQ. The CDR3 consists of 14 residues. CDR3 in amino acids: CAWTAGPGRGEQFF. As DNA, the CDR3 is TGTGCTTGGACGGCGGGGCCGGGAAGGGGTGAGCAGTTCTTC.

The CDR3: CATSTRSTGANVLTF. CDR3 nucleotides: TGTGCCACCAGCACCCGCTCAACTGGGGCCAACGTCCTGACTTTC. The V and J genes are TRBV15 and TRBJ2-6; D not certain. The CDR3 has 15 amino acids. Germline assignment: CDR1 LNHNV and CDR2 YYDKDF (reference sequence). V was shortened by 4 bases and J by 2 bases, with 9 bases between the two germline ends.

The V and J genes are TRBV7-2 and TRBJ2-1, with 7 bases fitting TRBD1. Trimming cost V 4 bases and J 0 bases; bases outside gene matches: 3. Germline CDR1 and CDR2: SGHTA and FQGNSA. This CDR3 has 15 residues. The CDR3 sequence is CASSYPGGSYNEQFF. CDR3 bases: TGTGCCAGCAGCTATCCAGGGGGCTCCTACAATGAGCAGTTCTTC.

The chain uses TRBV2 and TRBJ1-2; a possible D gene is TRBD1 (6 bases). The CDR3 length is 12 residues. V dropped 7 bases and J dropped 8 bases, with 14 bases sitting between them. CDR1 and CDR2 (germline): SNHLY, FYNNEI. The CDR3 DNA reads TGTGCCAGCAAGGCAGGGGCTCAAGGCTACACCTTC. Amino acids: CASKAGAQGYTF.

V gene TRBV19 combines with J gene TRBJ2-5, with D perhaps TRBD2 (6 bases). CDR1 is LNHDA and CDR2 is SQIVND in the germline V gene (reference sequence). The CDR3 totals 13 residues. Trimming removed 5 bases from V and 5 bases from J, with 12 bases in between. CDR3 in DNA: TGTGCCAGTAGTCCCGGCCGGGGGGAGACCCAGTACTTC. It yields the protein CASSPGRGETQYF.

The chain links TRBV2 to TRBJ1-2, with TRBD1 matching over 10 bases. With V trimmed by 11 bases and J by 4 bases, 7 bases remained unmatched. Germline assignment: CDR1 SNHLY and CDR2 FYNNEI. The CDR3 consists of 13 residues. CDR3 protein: CARGQGGGYGYTF. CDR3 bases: TGTGCCCGCGGACAGGGGGGCGGCTATGGCTACACCTTC.

CDR3 protein: CASSLNPAGSKNTEAFF. CDR3 in DNA: TGTGCCAGCAGCTTAAACCCCGCAGGGAGTAAGAACACTGAAGCTTTCTTT. The chain employs TRBV7-3 and TRBJ1-1; perhaps TRBD1 as D (5 bases). V was trimmed by 1 base and J by 1 base, leaving 16 bases between them. This CDR3 is 17 amino acids long. Germline CDR1 is SGHTA and CDR2 is FQGTGA.

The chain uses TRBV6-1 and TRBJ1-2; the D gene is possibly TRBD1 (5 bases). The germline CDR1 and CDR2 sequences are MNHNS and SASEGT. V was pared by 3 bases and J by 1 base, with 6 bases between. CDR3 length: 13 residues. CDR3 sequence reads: CASSEGHNYGYTF. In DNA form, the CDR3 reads TGTGCCAGCAGTGAGGGGCATAACTATGGCTACACCTTC.

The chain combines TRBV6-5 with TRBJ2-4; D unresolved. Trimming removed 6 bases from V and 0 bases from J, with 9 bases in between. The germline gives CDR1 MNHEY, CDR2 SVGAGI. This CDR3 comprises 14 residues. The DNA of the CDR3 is TGTGCCAGCAGGGCAGTCCTAGCCAAAAACATTCAGTACTTC. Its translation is CASRAVLAKNIQYF.

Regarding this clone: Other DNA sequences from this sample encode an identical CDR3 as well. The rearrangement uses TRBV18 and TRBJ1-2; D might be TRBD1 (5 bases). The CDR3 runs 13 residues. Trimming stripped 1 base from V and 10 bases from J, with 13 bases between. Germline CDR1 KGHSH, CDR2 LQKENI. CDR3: CASSPRGGVDYTF. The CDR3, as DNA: TGTGCCAGCTCACCACGGGGGGGTGTCGACTACACCTTC.

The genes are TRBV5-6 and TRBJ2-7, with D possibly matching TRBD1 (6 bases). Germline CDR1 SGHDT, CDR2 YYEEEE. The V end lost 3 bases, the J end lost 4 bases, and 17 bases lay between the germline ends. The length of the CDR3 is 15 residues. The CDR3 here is CASSSLTGNGYEQYF. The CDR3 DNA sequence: TGTGCCAGCAGCTCCCTAACAGGGAACGGGTACGAGCAGTACTTC.

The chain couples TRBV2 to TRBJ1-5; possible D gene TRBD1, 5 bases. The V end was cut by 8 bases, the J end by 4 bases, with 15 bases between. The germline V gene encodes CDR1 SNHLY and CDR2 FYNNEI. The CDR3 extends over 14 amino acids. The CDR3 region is CASVGTAENQPQHF. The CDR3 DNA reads TGTGCCAGCGTAGGGACGGCTGAAAATCAGCCCCAGCATTTT.

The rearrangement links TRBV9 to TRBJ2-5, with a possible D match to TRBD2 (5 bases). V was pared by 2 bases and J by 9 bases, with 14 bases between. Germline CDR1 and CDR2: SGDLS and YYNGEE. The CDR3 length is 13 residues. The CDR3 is CASSVHMAEAQYF. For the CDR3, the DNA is TGTGCCAGCAGCGTTCACATGGCGGAGGCCCAGTACTTC.

Here the CDR3 reads CAFWTGINSPLHF. CDR3 in DNA: TGTGCCTTCTGGACAGGGATTAATTCACCCCTCCACTTT. J is TRBJ1-6 and V is TRBV30; 8 nucleotides line up with TRBD1. Trimming took 7 bases from V and 6 from J; bases not matched to a gene: 5. In germline, CDR1 is GTSNPN, CDR2 SVGIG (reference sequence). CDR3 length equals 13 residues.

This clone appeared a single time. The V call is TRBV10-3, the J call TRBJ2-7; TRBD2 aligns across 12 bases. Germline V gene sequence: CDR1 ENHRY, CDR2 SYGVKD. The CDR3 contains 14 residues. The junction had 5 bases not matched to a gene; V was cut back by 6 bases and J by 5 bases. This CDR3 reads CAISRLAGVDEQYF. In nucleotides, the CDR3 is TGTGCCATCAGCCGACTAGCGGGAGTAGACGAGCAGTACTTC.

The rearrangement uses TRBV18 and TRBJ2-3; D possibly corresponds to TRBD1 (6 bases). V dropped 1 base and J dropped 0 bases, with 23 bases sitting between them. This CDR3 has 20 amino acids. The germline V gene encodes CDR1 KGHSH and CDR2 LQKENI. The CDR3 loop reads CASSPLPLDRYSTSTDTQYF. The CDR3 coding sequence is TGTGCCAGCTCACCACTACCTCTCGACAGGTACTCAACTAGCACAGATACGCAGTATTTT.

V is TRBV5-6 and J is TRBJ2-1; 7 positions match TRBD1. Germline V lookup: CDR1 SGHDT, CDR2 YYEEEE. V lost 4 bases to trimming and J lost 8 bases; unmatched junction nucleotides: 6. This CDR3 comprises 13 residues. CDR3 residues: CASSAVDRDEQFF. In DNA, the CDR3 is TGTGCCAGCAGCGCCGTCGACAGGGATGAGCAGTTCTTC.

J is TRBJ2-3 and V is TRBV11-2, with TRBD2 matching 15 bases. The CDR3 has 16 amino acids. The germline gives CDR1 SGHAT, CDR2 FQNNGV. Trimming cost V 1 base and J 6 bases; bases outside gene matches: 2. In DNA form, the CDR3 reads TGTGCCAGCAGCTTAGTCGGACTAGCGGGGGGGGATACGCAGTATTTT. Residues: CASSLVGLAGGDTQYF.